This T cell receptor beta chain was sequenced for a study of T cells after yellow fever vaccination. TCRdb ran MiXCR on the 5' RACE reads and lists one entry per CDR3 protein. The sample has about 310,000 distinct CDR3 sequences; roughly 3.5% are singletons. This clonotype came up many times. This sequence was found in a man aged 18 to 30 who received the YFV17D yellow fever vaccine. Sequenced material: PBMCs, taken on the day of the yellow fever booster vaccination.

Here the CDR3 reads CASSQDGTVQETQYF. Here the CDR3 DNA reads TGCGCCAGCAGCCAAGATGGGACTGTCCAAGAGACCCAGTACTTC. The genes are TRBV4-3 and TRBJ2-5; D is perhaps TRBD2 (6 bases). The CDR3 is 15 residues long. The V gene's germline CDR1 is LGHNA and CDR2 YSLEER. Trimming stripped 0 bases from V and 1 base from J, with 9 bases between.